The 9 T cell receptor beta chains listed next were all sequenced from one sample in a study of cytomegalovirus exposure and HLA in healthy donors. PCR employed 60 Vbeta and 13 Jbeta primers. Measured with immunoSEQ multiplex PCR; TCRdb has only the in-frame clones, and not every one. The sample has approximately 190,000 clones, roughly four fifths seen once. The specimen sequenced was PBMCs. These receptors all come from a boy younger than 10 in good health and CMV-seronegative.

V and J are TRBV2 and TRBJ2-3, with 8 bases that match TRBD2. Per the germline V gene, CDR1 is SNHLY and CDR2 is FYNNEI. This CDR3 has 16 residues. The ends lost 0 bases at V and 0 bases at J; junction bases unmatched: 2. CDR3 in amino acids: CASSEAGGASTDTQYF. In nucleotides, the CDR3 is TGTGCCAGCAGTGAAGCCGGGGGGGCTAGCACAGATACGCAGTATTTT.

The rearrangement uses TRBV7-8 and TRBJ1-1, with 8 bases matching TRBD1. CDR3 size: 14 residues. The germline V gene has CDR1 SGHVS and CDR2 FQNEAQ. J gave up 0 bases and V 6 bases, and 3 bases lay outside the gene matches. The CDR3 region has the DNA TGTGCCAGCAGTTGGACAGGGTTGAACACTGAAGCTTTCTTT. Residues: CASSWTGLNTEAFF.

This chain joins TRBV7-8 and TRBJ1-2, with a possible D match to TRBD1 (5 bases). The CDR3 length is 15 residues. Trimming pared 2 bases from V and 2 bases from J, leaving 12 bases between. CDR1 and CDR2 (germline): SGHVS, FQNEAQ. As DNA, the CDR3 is TGTGCCAGCAGCTTATATTTAGGGGTGAACTATGGCTACACCTTC. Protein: CASSLYLGVNYGYTF. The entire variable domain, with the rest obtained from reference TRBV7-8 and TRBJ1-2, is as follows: GAGVSQSPRYKVAKRGQDVALRCDPISGHVSLFWYQQALGQGPEFLTYFQNEAQLDKSGLPSDRFFAERPEGSVSTLKIQRTQQEDSAVYLCASSLYLGVNYGYTFGSGTRLTVV.

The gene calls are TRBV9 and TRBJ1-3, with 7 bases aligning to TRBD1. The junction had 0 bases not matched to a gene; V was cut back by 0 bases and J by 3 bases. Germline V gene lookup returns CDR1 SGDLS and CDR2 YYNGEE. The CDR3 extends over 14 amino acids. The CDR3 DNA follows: TGTGCCAGCAGCGTAGCAGGGGGTGGAAACACCATATATTTT. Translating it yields CASSVAGGGNTIYF.

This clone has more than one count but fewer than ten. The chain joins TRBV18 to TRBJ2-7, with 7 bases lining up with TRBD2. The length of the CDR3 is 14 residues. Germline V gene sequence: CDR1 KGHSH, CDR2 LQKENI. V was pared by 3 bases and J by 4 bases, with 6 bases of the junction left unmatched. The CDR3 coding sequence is TGTGCCAGCTCACCGGGAGGGTTCATGTACGAGCAGTACTTC. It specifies CASSPGGFMYEQYF. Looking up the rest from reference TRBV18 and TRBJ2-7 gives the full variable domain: NAGVMQNPRHLVRRRGQEARLRCSPMKGHSHVYWYRQLPEEGLKFMVYLQKENIIDESGMPKERFSAEFPKEGPSILRIQQVVRGDSAAYFCASSPGGFMYEQYFGPGTRLTVT.

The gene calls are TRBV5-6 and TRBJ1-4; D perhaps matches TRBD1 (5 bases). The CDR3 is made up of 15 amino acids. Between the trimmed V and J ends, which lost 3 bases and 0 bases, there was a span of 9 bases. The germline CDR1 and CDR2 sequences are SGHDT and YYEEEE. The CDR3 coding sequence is TGTGCCAGCAGCTCTCCAGGGTCAACTAATGAAAAACTGTTTTTT. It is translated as CASSSPGSTNEKLFF.

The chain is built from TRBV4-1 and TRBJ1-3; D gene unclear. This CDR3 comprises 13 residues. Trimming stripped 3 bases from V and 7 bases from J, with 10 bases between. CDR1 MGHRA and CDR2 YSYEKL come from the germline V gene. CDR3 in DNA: TGCGCCAGCAGCCATCGGCCGGGGAACACCATATATTTT. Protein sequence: CASSHRPGNTIYF.

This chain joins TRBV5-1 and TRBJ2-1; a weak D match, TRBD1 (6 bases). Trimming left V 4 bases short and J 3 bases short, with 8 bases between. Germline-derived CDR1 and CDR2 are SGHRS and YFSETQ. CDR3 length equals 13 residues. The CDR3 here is CASSEQGYNEQFF. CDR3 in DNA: TGCGCCAGCAGCGAACAGGGCTACAATGAGCAGTTCTTC. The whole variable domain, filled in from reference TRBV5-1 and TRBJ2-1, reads KAGVTQTPRYLIKTRGQQVTLSCSPISGHRSVSWYQQTPGQGLQFLFEYFSETQRNKGNFPGRFSGRQFSNSRSEMNVSTLELGDSALYLCASSEQGYNEQFFGPGTRLTVL.

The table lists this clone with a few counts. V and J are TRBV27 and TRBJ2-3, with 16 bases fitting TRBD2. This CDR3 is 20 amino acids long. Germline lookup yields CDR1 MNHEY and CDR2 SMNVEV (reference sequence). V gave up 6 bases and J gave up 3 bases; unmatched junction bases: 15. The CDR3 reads CASRSRAGTSGGEVTDTQYF. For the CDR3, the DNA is TGTGCCAGCAGATCCCGAGCCGGGACTAGCGGGGGGGAGGTAACAGATACGCAGTATTTT.